This T cell receptor (beta chain) comes out of a study of tumor-infiltrating lymphocytes in primary liver carcinoma. Ten or more counts support this clonotype. The antigen is undetermined. Trimming stripped 0 bases from V and 5 bases from J, with 14 bases between. The CDR3 is made up of 15 amino acids. Germline V gives CDR1 SGHRS, CDR2 YFSETQ. Synthesis of TCR beta cDNA was carried out from 450 to 650 ng total RNA with a constant-region primer. Construction of TCR beta libraries relied on three successive nested multiplex PCR rounds employing slightly modified ARM-PCR. Rounds one and two of PCR, each of roughly 10 cycles, were primed with TRBV1-TRBV30 forward primers and a C-beta reverse primer. TCRdb re-analysed the multiplex PCR reads in MiXCR, keeping a single row per CDR3 protein. Found here are over 100,000 distinct CDR3 sequences, 65% to 75% of them singletons; the top ten hold 7.5% to 10%. Overall study results and limits: A significantly higher top-250-clone fraction was found in tumors than in blood (p = 0.039). Overlap between tumor regions exceeded overlap of tumor with adjacent tissue or blood.

The study co-extracted DNA and RNA from 20-30 mg of unsorted bulk tissue. All patients had surgically resected primary liver carcinoma. Those patients suffered from chronic HBV infection and were treatment-naive. This clonotype was sampled from a woman between 55 and 75 years old with primary liver carcinoma and hepatitis B virus infection. V is TRBV5-1 and J is TRBJ1-1; perhaps TRBD1 as D (5 bases). Sample: tumor-adjacent normal liver tissue. This CDR3 reads CASSLGDLRGTEAFF. The CDR3 DNA follows: TGCGCCAGCAGCTTGGGGGACCTCAGAGGGACTGAAGCTTTCTTT.